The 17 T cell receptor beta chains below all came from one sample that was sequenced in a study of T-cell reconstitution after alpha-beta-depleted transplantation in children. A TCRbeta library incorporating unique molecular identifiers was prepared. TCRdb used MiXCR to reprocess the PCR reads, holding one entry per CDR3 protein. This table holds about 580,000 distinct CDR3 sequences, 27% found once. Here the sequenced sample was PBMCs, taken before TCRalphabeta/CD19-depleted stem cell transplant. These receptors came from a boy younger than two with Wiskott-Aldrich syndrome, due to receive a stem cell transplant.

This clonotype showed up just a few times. CDR3 sequence: CASSLQEGNLDTQYF. As DNA, the CDR3 is TGTGCCAGCAGCCTCCAAGAGGGTAATCTAGATACGCAGTATTTT. This chain uses TRBV9 with TRBJ2-3; maybe TRBD2 (5 bases). The germline V and J ends were trimmed by 4 bases and 5 bases, with 17 bases remaining between them. The CDR3 contains 15 residues. Germline-derived CDR1 and CDR2 are SGDLS and YYNGEE.

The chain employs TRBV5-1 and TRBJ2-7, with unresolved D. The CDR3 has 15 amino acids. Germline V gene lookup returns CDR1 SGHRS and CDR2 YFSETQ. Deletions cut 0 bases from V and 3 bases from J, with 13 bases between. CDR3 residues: CASSLESPGLYEQYF. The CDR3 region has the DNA TGCGCCAGCAGCTTGGAATCTCCAGGCCTCTACGAGCAGTACTTC.

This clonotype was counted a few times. CDR3 residues: CATSVASGRAGEQFF. The DNA of the CDR3 is TGTGCCACCAGTGTCGCTAGCGGGAGGGCCGGCGAGCAGTTCTTC. This chain joins TRBV24-1 and TRBJ2-1; 12 bases map to TRBD2. Germline V gene data show CDR1 as KGHDR and CDR2 as SFDVKD. The CDR3 extends over 15 amino acids. V was clipped by 5 bases and J by 10 bases; unmatched bases: 8.

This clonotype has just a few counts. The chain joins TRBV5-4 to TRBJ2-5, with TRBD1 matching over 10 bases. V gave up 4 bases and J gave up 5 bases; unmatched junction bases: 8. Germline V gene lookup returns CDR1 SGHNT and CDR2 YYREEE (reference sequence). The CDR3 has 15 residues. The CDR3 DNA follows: TGTGCCAGCAGCAGGACAGGGGGAACGCGGGAGACCCAGTACTTC. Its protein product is CASSRTGGTRETQYF.

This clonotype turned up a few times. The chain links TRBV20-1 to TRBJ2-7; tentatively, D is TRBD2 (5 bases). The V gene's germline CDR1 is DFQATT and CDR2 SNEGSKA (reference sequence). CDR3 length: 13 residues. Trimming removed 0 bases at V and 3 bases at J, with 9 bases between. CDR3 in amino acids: CSARDKGDYEQYF. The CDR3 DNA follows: TGCAGTGCTAGAGATAAGGGAGACTACGAGCAGTACTTC.

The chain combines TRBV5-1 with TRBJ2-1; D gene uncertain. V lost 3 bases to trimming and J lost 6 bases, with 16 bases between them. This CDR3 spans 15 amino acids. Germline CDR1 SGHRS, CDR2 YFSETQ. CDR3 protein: CASSSALGYSNEQFF. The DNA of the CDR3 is TGCGCCAGCAGCTCCGCTTTAGGGTACAGCAATGAGCAGTTCTTC.

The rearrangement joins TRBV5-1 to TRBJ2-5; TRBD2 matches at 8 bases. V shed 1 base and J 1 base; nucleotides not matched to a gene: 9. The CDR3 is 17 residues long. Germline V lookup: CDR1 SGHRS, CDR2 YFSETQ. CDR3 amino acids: CASSLTPLAASQETQYF. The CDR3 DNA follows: TGCGCCAGCAGCTTGACCCCACTAGCGGCCTCCCAAGAGACCCAGTACTTC.

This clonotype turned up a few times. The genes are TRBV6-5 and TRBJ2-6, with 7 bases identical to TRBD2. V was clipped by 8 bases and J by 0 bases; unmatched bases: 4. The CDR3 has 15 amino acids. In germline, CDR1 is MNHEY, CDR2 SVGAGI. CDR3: CASGRGSSGANVLTF. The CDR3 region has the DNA TGTGCCAGCGGGCGCGGGAGCTCTGGGGCCAACGTCCTGACTTTC.

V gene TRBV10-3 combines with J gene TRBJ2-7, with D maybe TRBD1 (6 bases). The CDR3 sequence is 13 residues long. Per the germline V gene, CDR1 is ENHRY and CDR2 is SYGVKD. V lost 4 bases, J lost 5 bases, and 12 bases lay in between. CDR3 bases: TGTGCCATCAGTGCACAGGGTGGCCACGAGCAGTACTTC. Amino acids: CAISAQGGHEQYF.

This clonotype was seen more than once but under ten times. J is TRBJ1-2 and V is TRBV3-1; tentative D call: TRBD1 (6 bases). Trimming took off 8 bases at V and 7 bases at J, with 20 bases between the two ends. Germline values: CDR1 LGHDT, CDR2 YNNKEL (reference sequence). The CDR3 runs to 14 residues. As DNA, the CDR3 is TGTGCCAGCTCCGAAAGGGGGGGGGAGTTTGGCTACACCTTC. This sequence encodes CASSERGGEFGYTF.

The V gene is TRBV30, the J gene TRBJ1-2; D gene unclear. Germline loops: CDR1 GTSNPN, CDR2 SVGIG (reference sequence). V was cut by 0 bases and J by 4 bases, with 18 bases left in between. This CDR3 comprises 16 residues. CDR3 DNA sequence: TGTGCCTGGAGTGTATCGTCACCTATACTTAGCTATGGCTACACCTTC. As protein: CAWSVSSPILSYGYTF. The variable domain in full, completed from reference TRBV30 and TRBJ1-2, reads SQTIHQWPATLVQPVGSPLSLECTVEGTSNPNLYWYRQAAGRGLQLLFYSVGIGQISSEVPQNLSASRPQDRQFILSSKKLLLSDSGFYLCAWSVSSPILSYGYTFGSGTRLTVV.

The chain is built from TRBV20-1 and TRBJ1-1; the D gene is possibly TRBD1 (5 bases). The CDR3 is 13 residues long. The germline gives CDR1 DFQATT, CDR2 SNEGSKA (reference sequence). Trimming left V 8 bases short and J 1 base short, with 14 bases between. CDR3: CSPQGSENTEAFF. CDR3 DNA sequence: TGCAGTCCTCAGGGAAGTGAGAACACTGAAGCTTTCTTT.

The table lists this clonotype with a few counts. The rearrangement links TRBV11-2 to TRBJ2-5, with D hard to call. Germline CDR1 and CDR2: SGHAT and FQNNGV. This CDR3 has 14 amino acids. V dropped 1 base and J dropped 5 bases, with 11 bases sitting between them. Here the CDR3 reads CASSLGVRTETQYF. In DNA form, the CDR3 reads TGTGCCAGCAGCTTAGGGGTCAGGACGGAGACCCAGTACTTC.

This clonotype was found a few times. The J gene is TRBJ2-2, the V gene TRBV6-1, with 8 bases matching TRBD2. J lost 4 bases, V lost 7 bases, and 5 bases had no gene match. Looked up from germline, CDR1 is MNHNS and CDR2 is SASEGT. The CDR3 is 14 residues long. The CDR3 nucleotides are TGTGCCAGCACCGGGACTAGTATCACCGGGGAGCTGTTTTTT. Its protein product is CASTGTSITGELFF.

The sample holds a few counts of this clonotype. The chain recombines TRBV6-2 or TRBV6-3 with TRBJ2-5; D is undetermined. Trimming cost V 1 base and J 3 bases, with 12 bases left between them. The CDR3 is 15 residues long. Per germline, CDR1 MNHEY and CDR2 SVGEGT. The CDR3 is CASSYFFTPEETQYF. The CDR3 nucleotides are TGTGCCAGCAGTTACTTTTTCACCCCGGAAGAGACCCAGTACTTC.

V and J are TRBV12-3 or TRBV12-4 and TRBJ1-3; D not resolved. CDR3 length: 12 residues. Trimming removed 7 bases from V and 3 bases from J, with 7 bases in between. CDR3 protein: CASTPRGNTIYF. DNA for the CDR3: TGTGCCAGCACCCCGCGTGGAAACACCATATATTTT.

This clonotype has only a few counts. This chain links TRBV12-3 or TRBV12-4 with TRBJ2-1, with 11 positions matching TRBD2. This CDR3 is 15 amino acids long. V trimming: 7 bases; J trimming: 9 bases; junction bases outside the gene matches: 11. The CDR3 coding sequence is TGTGCCAGCACCCTGTTAGCGGGAGGGCCTAGTGAGCAGTTCTTC. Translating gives CASTLLAGGPSEQFF.